This paragraph covers one TCR beta chain sequence. In the PCR, 60 Vbeta and 13 Jbeta primers were used. Profiled with immunoSEQ multiplex PCR; TCRdb holds only in-frame clones, not every one. The profile covers under 200,000 clones, with approximately 80% appearing a single time and roughly 2.6% taken by the ten largest. The data originate from a study of cytomegalovirus exposure and HLA in healthy donors. In germline, CDR1 is KGHSH, CDR2 LQKENI. The CDR3 length is 16 residues. The V and J ends lost 2 bases and 4 bases, in that order; junction bases with no gene match: 4. The sequence derives from a woman between 35 and 50 years old in good health and CMV-seropositive. V usage is TRBV18 and J usage is TRBJ1-6, with 8 bases aligning to TRBD1. The sample was PBMCs. The CDR3 sequence is CASSPAGTGYNSPLHF. CDR3 coding DNA: TGTGCCAGCTCACCAGCAGGGACAGGATATAATTCACCCCTCCACTTT.